This TCR beta chain was profiled in a study of T cell responses to AZD1222 COVID-19 vaccine. The study's findings and limits: Compared with day 0, the breadth and depth of the Spike-specific TCR repertoire rose significantly after two doses of AZD1222.

Some clones are missing from TCRdb's copy, which holds only in-frame ones; the method was immunoSEQ multiplex PCR. The sample holds 150,000 to 200,000 clones; approximately 94% are singletons and the top ten take roughly a tenth. Details on this clone: Its antigen is as yet unknown.

Germline V gives CDR1 SQVTM, CDR2 ANQGSEA. The CDR3 loop spans 16 amino acids. Unmatched junction bases numbered 7, after V lost 0 bases and J lost 5 bases. The receptor was isolated from an adult in good health. The J gene is TRBJ2-5, the V gene TRBV29-1, with TRBD2 matching over 12 bases. The sample consisted of peripheral blood, taken on day 0 of AZD1222 vaccination. Here the CDR3 DNA reads TGCAGCGTTGAAGATGTAGGACTAGCGGGATGGGAGACCCAGTACTTC. It codes for CSVEDVGLAGWETQYF.